This T cell receptor beta chain was found in a study of T cell responses to AZD1222 COVID-19 vaccine. Measured with immunoSEQ multiplex PCR; TCRdb has only the in-frame clones, and not every one. The profile shows some 98,000 clones, approximately 84% of them singletons. V lost 3 bases, J lost 0 bases, and 11 bases stayed unmatched. Germline CDR1 SGHVS, CDR2 FQNEAQ. CDR3 size: 19 residues. The chain employs TRBV7-8 and TRBJ2-1; the match to TRBD2 covers 10 bases. This clonotype originated in an adult who received the AZD1222 COVID-19 vaccine. Sample: peripheral blood, taken 28 days after the second AZD1222 dose. CDR3 protein: CASSFIAGGTDSSYNEQFF. CDR3 sequence (DNA): TGTGCCAGCAGCTTCATAGCGGGAGGCACCGACAGCTCCTACAATGAGCAGTTCTTC.